The 18 T cell receptor beta chains reported below all come from one sample, sequenced in a study of vaccination and CD4 T cells after COVID-19. Researchers used the Oncomine TCR Beta short-read assay to sequence DNA from cultured CD4+ T cells. TCRdb itself ran the PCR reads through MiXCR, one entry per CDR3 protein. The table has some 4,000 distinct CDR3 sequences, 15% to 20% seen once. No antigen has been assigned to these receptors. Sample treatment: 10-day PBMC culture with coronavirus spike peptide pools or control peptides (ViraFEST assay). The sequenced sample consisted of CD4+ T cells from blood, cultured in vitro. The receptors were sampled from a human donor who had recovered from COVID-19.

This clonotype has a handful of counts. The chain joins TRBV20-1 to TRBJ1-4, with D perhaps TRBD1 (5 bases). Trimming shortened V by 5 bases and J by 1 base, and 14 bases separated the two germline ends. Germline V CDR1 and CDR2: DFQATT, SNEGSKA (reference sequence). This CDR3 comprises 15 residues. The CDR3 nucleotides are TGCAGTGCTTCCCAGTGGGGGGAAACTAATGAAAAACTGTTTTTT. Translation: CSASQWGETNEKLFF.

This rearrangement joins TRBV29-1 to TRBJ2-2; 7 bases match TRBD1. This CDR3 spans 15 amino acids. Germline trimming cut 5 bases from V and 2 bases from J; bases unmatched to any gene: 8. Germline assignment: CDR1 SQVTM and CDR2 ANQGSEA. The CDR3 is CSVSLGGLNTGELFF. The CDR3 DNA follows: TGCAGCGTTTCTCTAGGGGGCCTAAACACCGGGGAGCTGTTTTTT.

CDR3 DNA: TGTGCCAGCAGTTCCGCCTCTGCCTTTTCTGGGGCCAACGTCCTGACTTTC. Translation: CASSSASAFSGANVLTF. The chain employs TRBV6-5 and TRBJ2-6; no reliable D call. CDR1 and CDR2 (germline): MNHEY, SVGAGI. The CDR3 runs 17 residues. V was clipped by 4 bases and J by 1 base, with 14 bases between them.

V and J are TRBV3-1 and TRBJ2-5, with 14 bases matching TRBD2. This CDR3 contains 16 residues. Germline lookup yields CDR1 LGHDT and CDR2 YNNKEL (reference sequence). The J segment lost 2 bases and the V segment lost 4 bases, leaving 3 bases of the junction unmatched. In DNA form, the CDR3 reads TGTGCCAGCAGCCGCCGACTAGCGGGGGGGCAAGAGACCCAGTACTTC. Protein product: CASSRRLAGGQETQYF.

This chain joins TRBV30 and TRBJ1-1, with 11 bases that match TRBD1. The CDR3 spans 14 residues. CDR1 and CDR2 (germline): GTSNPN, SVGIG (reference sequence). The junction had 5 bases not matched to a gene; V was cut back by 7 bases and J by 1 base. CDR3 protein: CASDRGRGNTEAFF. As DNA, the CDR3 is TGTGCCTCGGACAGGGGGCGCGGGAACACTGAAGCTTTCTTT.

The gene calls are TRBV5-6 and TRBJ2-4; no firm D call. V was cut by 0 bases and J by 0 bases, with 13 bases left in between. Germline loops: CDR1 SGHDT, CDR2 YYEEEE. The CDR3 is made up of 17 amino acids. The CDR3 here is CASSLGMPLLAKNIQYF. CDR3 coding DNA: TGTGCCAGCAGCTTGGGTATGCCGTTACTAGCCAAAAACATTCAGTACTTC.

This clonotype was detected a few times. The chain links TRBV5-4 to TRBJ2-3, with TRBD2 as a possible D gene (5 bases). V lost 0 bases to trimming and J lost 2 bases, with 7 bases between them. Per the germline V gene, CDR1 is SGHNT and CDR2 is YYREEE (reference sequence). The CDR3 consists of 14 residues. The CDR3 protein is CASSLGGLTDTQYF. CDR3 sequence (DNA): TGTGCCAGCAGCTTGGGCGGGCTCACAGATACGCAGTATTTT.

In this sample, this clonotype turned up a few times. The chain links TRBV9 to TRBJ1-1, with D uncertain. Per germline, CDR1 SGDLS and CDR2 YYNGEE. The CDR3 is 14 amino acids. The ends were cut back, 4 bases at V and 1 base at J, with 11 bases in the middle. In DNA, the CDR3 is TGTGCCAGCAGCCTGAGGACGCAGAACACTGAAGCTTTCTTT. Encoded protein: CASSLRTQNTEAFF.

The rearrangement uses TRBV30 and TRBJ1-4, with TRBD1 matching over 11 bases. Per the germline V gene, CDR1 is GTSNPN and CDR2 is SVGIG (reference sequence). The CDR3 contains 14 residues. The J segment lost 10 bases and the V segment lost 1 base, leaving 5 bases of the junction unmatched. CDR3 amino acids: CAWSAGQGAGKLFF. The CDR3 DNA follows: TGTGCCTGGAGTGCCGGACAGGGGGCGGGAAAACTGTTTTTT.

The V call is TRBV7-8, the J call TRBJ1-2, with D possibly matching TRBD1 (5 bases). The CDR3 is 16 amino acids. Germline values: CDR1 SGHVS, CDR2 FQNEAQ. The V gene lost 2 bases and the J gene lost 3 bases, with 16 bases spanning the gap. The chain's CDR3 is CASSLSGHADDYGYTF. CDR3 in DNA: TGTGCCAGCAGCTTATCTGGACATGCGGACGACTATGGCTACACCTTC.

This clonotype has just a few counts. This sequence joins TRBV29-1 and TRBJ2-2, with D perhaps matching TRBD1 or TRBD2 (5 bases each). The CDR3 totals 12 residues. CDR1 is SQVTM, CDR2 ANQGSEA, per germline. Between the trimmed V and J ends, which lost 6 bases and 9 bases, there was a span of 14 bases. The CDR3, as DNA: TGCAGCGTGGGGGTGGAGAACCGGGAGCTGTTTTTT. This gives the protein CSVGVENRELFF.

This chain uses TRBV6-5 with TRBJ2-5; D is uncertain. The CDR3 contains 11 residues. The germline V gene encodes CDR1 MNHEY and CDR2 SVGAGI. Trimming took off 2 bases at V and 4 bases at J, with 2 bases between the two ends. Here the CDR3 DNA reads TGTGCCAGCAGTTACGCAGAGACCCAGTACTTC. Amino acids: CASSYAETQYF.

This clonotype was counted between two and nine times. The rearrangement joins TRBV5-4 to TRBJ1-2; 10 bases line up with TRBD1. This CDR3 contains 16 residues. Germline trimming cut 4 bases from V and 2 bases from J; bases unmatched to any gene: 8. From germline, CDR1 is SGHNT and CDR2 YYREEE (reference sequence). CDR3 sequence (DNA): TGTGCCAGCAGCCCTACACCGGGACAGGGGAACTATGGCTACACCTTC. Translation gives CASSPTPGQGNYGYTF.

This clonotype was found a few times. The rearrangement joins TRBV3-1 to TRBJ1-1; the match to TRBD1 covers 8 bases. The CDR3 is made up of 13 amino acids. V was pared by 4 bases and J by 3 bases, with 1 base of the junction left unmatched. Germline V CDR1 and CDR2: LGHDT, YNNKEL (reference sequence). CDR3 DNA: TGTGCCAGCAGCCTGACAGGGGACACTGAAGCTTTCTTT. Protein product: CASSLTGDTEAFF.

There are a few counts of this clonotype. The chain couples TRBV6-1 to TRBJ2-7; a possible D gene is TRBD2 (5 bases). Germline CDR1 reads MNHNS; CDR2 reads SASEGT. This CDR3 has 11 residues. V dropped 6 bases and J dropped 6 bases, with 9 bases sitting between them. CDR3 in amino acids: CASRDRGEQYF. DNA of the CDR3: TGTGCCAGCAGGGACCGGGGCGAGCAGTACTTC.

This chain uses TRBV30 with TRBJ2-2; D unresolved. The CDR3 consists of 15 residues. The germline gives CDR1 GTSNPN, CDR2 SVGIG (reference sequence). Trimming cost V 0 bases and J 4 bases, with 12 bases left between them. The CDR3 coding sequence is TGTGCCTGGAGTGTGAAAAAAGGCCGCACCGGGGAGCTGTTTTTT. Translated: CAWSVKKGRTGELFF.

This clonotype is medium-sized. The J gene is TRBJ2-7, the V gene TRBV19, with TRBD1 matching 9 bases. V was clipped by 0 bases and J by 5 bases; unmatched bases: 2. From germline, CDR1 is LNHDA and CDR2 SQIVND (reference sequence). This CDR3 comprises 14 residues. In DNA form, the CDR3 reads TGTGCCAGTAGTATAGAGGACAGGGGCCACGAGCAGTACTTC. Protein product: CASSIEDRGHEQYF. The variable domain in full, completed from reference TRBV19 and TRBJ2-7, reads DGGITQSPKYLFRKEGQNVTLSCEQNLNHDAMYWYRQDPGQGLRLIYYSQIVNDFQKGDIAEGYSVSREKKESFPLTVTSAQKNPTAFYLCASSIEDRGHEQYFGPGTRLTVT.

This clonotype is labeled medium-sized. The V call is TRBV12-3 or TRBV12-4, the J call TRBJ1-1; no definite D call. The V and J ends lost 4 bases and 3 bases respectively, with 6 bases between them. This CDR3 is 12 amino acids long. As DNA, the CDR3 is TGTGCCAGCAGTTCCCGTTACACTGAAGCTTTCTTT. As protein: CASSSRYTEAFF.